This note documents a single TCR beta chain sequence. Its antigen remains unidentified. Among the 110 or so subjects of the validation cohort, separate from the roughly 650-subject first cohort, were the donors. The data originate from a study of cytomegalovirus exposure and HLA in healthy donors. Findings and limits, study-wide: The authors enumerated around 150 TCR beta chains as linked to cytomegalovirus. Clusters of TCRs from the first cohort tended to co-occur in the roughly 120 validation repertoires (as a later analysis found).

Libraries were prepared by immunoSEQ multiplex PCR; TCRdb keeps only in-frame clonotypes and omits some of them. The sample yields 130,000 or so clones, roughly 87% seen once. Trimming took 4 bases from V and 4 from J, leaving 17 bases between them. The CDR3 extends over 15 amino acids. The V gene's germline CDR1 is MNHEY and CDR2 SVGAGI. The material sequenced was PBMCs. The sequence was obtained from a woman in her late teens or twenties in good health and CMV-seropositive. This chain links TRBV6-5 with TRBJ2-7; a possible D gene is TRBD1 (6 bases). The CDR3 nucleotides read TGTGCCAGCAGTTTTTCTCAGGGGTCCATGTACGAGCAGTACTTC. The encoded protein is CASSFSQGSMYEQYF.